This is a list of T cell receptor beta chains from one sample in a study of beta chain features in type 1 diabetes. Repertoires were generated with immunoSEQ multiplex PCR, while TCRdb's copy carries only in-frame clones and drops some. Among approximately 84,000 clones, roughly 34% were seen once, and the ten largest hold around 0.5%. The specimen was stem cell memory CD4+ T cells from blood. These receptors originate from a woman between 18 and 29 years old in good health. CDR3s include the opening cysteine and the closing phenylalanine or tryptophan. A D gene is named only where the DNA matches it firmly. Rows may omit the clone size; those that give it use once, few, many or a size class.

DNA | CDR3 | V | D | J | size
TGTGCCAGCAGCCCACACATTTCAGCGGGGAGCTCCTACAATGAGCAGTTCTTC | CASSPHISAGSSYNEQFF | TRBV14 | TRBD2 | TRBJ2-1 | .
TGTGCCAGCAAAGGGGATCATACCTACGAGCAGTACTTC | CASKGDHTYEQYF | TRBV2 | . | TRBJ2-7 | .
TGCGCCAGCAGCCAAGAAGTACGGAATCAGCCCCAGCATTTT | CASSQEVRNQPQHF | TRBV4-3 | . | TRBJ1-5 | .
TGTGCCAGCAGTGTAGCGGGAGGATCCAATGAGCAGTTCTTC | CASSVAGGSNEQFF | TRBV2 | TRBD2 | TRBJ2-1 | few
TGTGCCAGCAGTTTTTCGCGGGCCCAAGAGACCCAGTACTTC | CASSFSRAQETQYF | TRBV27 | . | TRBJ2-5 | .
TGTGCCAGCAGTTACTCGGGACTAGCGGTATACGAGCAGTACTTC | CASSYSGLAVYEQYF | TRBV6-5 | TRBD2 | TRBJ2-7 | .
TGTGCCAGCAGCTTAGTCCTGGGGCCCGAAGAAGCTTTCTTT | CASSLVLGPEEAFF | TRBV7-2 | . | TRBJ1-1 | few
TGTGCCTGTAAGGGACAGTTGAACACCGGGGAGCTGTTTTTT | CACKGQLNTGELFF | TRBV30 | TRBD1 | TRBJ2-2 | few
TGTGCCAGCAGCAGAGCGGGAGTTGTCTACGAGCAGTACTTC | CASSRAGVVYEQYF | TRBV11-1 | TRBD2 | TRBJ2-7 | .
TGTGCCAGCAGCCAGGGGGCGTACAATGAGCAGTTCTTC | CASSQGAYNEQFF | TRBV7-3 | TRBD1 | TRBJ2-1 | few
TGTGCCAGCAGCTTACGCGAGGGACAGGGGGTGCACTATGGCTACACCTTC | CASSLREGQGVHYGYTF | TRBV7-6 | TRBD1 | TRBJ1-2 | .
TGTGCCTGGAGTGTCTTCGGGACAGGATTACAGTTCTTC | CAWSVFGTGLQFF | TRBV30 | TRBD1 | TRBJ2-1 | .
TGTGCCAGCAGTTCTTACAGGGGACCCCAGCATTTT | CASSSYRGPQHF | TRBV6-5 | TRBD1 | TRBJ1-5 | few
TGTGCCAGCGGGACAGGGGGAAATCAGCCCCAGCATTTT | CASGTGGNQPQHF | TRBV7-6 | TRBD1 | TRBJ1-5 | .
TGCGCCAGCAGCCAAGAGGAGGGTGGCTACACCTTC | CASSQEEGGYTF | TRBV4-1 | . | TRBJ1-2 | few
TGTGCCAGCACCCCGGGGGACACCGGGGAGCTGTTTTTT | CASTPGDTGELFF | TRBV7-9 | . | TRBJ2-2 | .
TGTGCCAGCGGACCTAGCGGGGGTGCTCTAGAGACCCAGTACTTC | CASGPSGGALETQYF | TRBV11-2 | TRBD2 | TRBJ2-5 | few
TGTGCCAGCAGCCTACAGGGGGCTAACACTGAAGCTTTCTTT | CASSLQGANTEAFF | TRBV7-9 | TRBD1 | TRBJ1-1 | .
TGTGCCAGCCTCTGGCGGGTGTCGGCAGATACGCAGTATTTT | CASLWRVSADTQYF | TRBV2 | . | TRBJ2-3 | few
TGTGCCAGCAGCTTTATACAGGGAACTGAAGCTTTCTTT | CASSFIQGTEAFF | TRBV13 | . | TRBJ1-1 | few
TGTGCCAGCAGCGAAGCAACTGAGCATGAGCAGTTCTTC | CASSEATEHEQFF | TRBV11-2 | . | TRBJ2-1 | .
TGTGCCAGCAGCAGCCGGGACAGGGGTCCCCAGTACTTC | CASSSRDRGPQYF | TRBV9 | TRBD1 | TRBJ2-5 | .
TGTGCCAGCAGACAGCCTTCTAGCACAGATACGCAGTATTTT | CASRQPSSTDTQYF | TRBV6-1 | . | TRBJ2-3 | once
TGTGCCCTTAACCAGGGGGCCGGAGAAAAACTGTTTTTT | CALNQGAGEKLFF | TRBV30 | TRBD1 | TRBJ1-4 | .
TGTGCCAGCAGCAGCCGTGGACAGGGTGGAGAGACCCAGTACTTC | CASSSRGQGGETQYF | TRBV9 | TRBD1 | TRBJ2-5 | .
TGCAGCGTTGGAATGAACAGGGGTGAAAAACTGTTTTTT | CSVGMNRGEKLFF | TRBV29-1 | TRBD1 | TRBJ1-4 | many
TGTGCCAGTAACAGGGGTACCGGGGAGCTGTTTTTT | CASNRGTGELFF | TRBV13 | TRBD1 | TRBJ2-2 | .
TGTGCCAGCAGCAAAACTAGCGGCACAGATACGCAGTATTTT | CASSKTSGTDTQYF | TRBV11-3 | TRBD2 | TRBJ2-3 | .
TGTGCCAGCAGTTCACCCGGGACAGGGACCGAAAAACTGTTTTTT | CASSSPGTGTEKLFF | TRBV27 | TRBD1 | TRBJ1-4 | .
TGTGCCAGCAGCTTAGTTGCAGGGGGCAACACTGAAGCTTTCTTT | CASSLVAGGNTEAFF | TRBV7-2 | TRBD1 | TRBJ1-1 | .
TGCGCCAGCAGCTTGGCCGGGGGAAGGGATGGAGAGACCCAGTACTTC | CASSLAGGRDGETQYF | TRBV5-1 | . | TRBJ2-5 | .
TGTGCCAGCAGCCGCGGGACAGAGAATGAAAAACTGTTTTTT | CASSRGTENEKLFF | TRBV7-9 | TRBD1 | TRBJ1-4 | .
TGCAGCGTGGACAGGGACACCGGGGAGCTGTTTTTT | CSVDRDTGELFF | TRBV29-1 | TRBD1 | TRBJ2-2 | few
TGCGCCAGCAGCTTCGTGACTAGCGGGGGGAACACCGGGGAGCTGTTTTTT | CASSFVTSGGNTGELFF | TRBV5-1 | TRBD2 | TRBJ2-2 | .
TGTGCCAGCAGCGTAAGGGGCGGGAGATGGGACACCGGGGAGCTGTTTTTT | CASSVRGGRWDTGELFF | TRBV9 | TRBD2 | TRBJ2-2 | .
TGTGCCAGCAGCTTACTCCTGGCACGGGGGGGGGAGCTGTTTTTT | CASSLLLARGGELFF | TRBV11-2 | . | TRBJ2-2 | .
TGTGCCAGCAGCTTGCGGGTAGCGGGAGGCACCGGGGAGCTGTTTTTT | CASSLRVAGGTGELFF | TRBV5-6 | TRBD2 | TRBJ2-2 | .
TGTGCCAGCACCGGGGGACAGGGGGCGCTTGAGCAGTACTTC | CASTGGQGALEQYF | TRBV2 | TRBD1 | TRBJ2-7 | few
TGTGCCTGGAGTGTGGGAAGCGGGAGGGCGGGAGATACGCAGTATTTT | CAWSVGSGRAGDTQYF | TRBV30 | TRBD2 | TRBJ2-3 | .
TGCGCCAGCAGCCGAGACAGGGTCGGCCACGAGCAGTACTTC | CASSRDRVGHEQYF | TRBV4-1 | TRBD1 | TRBJ2-7 | .
TGTGCCAGCAGCCTCCTAACAGGGGGAAACACTGAAGCTTTCTTT | CASSLLTGGNTEAFF | TRBV5-8 | TRBD1 | TRBJ1-1 | .
TGTGCCAGCTCTCAAGATACGGGACAGGGTGTTCGGCCCCAGCATTTT | CASSQDTGQGVRPQHF | TRBV18 | TRBD1 | TRBJ1-5 | .
TGTGCCAGCAGCCCAAGAGCAGGGTCCGGCAATTCACCCCTCCACTTT | CASSPRAGSGNSPLHF | TRBV4-2 | . | TRBJ1-6 | .
TGTGCCAGCCAAGGGGGCCTCGACGGGGAAGCTTTCTTT | CASQGGLDGEAFF | TRBV18 | TRBD1 | TRBJ1-1 | .
TGCAGCGTTGAAGGGTCTAGCGGGGTGTCAGATACGCAGTATTTT | CSVEGSSGVSDTQYF | TRBV29-1 | TRBD2 | TRBJ2-3 | few
TGTGCCAGCAGCTCCGGGACTAGCGGGGGGCGAAGAGTGGAGACCCAGTACTTC | CASSSGTSGGRRVETQYF | TRBV5-8 | TRBD2 | TRBJ2-5 | .